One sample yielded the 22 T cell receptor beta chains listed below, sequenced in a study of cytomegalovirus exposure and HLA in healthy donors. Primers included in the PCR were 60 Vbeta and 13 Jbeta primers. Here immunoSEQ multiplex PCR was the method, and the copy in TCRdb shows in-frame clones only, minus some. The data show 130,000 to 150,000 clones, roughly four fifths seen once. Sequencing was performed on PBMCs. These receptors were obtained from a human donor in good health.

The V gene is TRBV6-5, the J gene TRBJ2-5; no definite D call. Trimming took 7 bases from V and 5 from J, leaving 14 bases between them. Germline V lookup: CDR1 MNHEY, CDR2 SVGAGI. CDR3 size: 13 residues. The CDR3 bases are TGTGCCAGCAAAGTTGAGTCATTGGAGACCCAGTACTTC. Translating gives CASKVESLETQYF.

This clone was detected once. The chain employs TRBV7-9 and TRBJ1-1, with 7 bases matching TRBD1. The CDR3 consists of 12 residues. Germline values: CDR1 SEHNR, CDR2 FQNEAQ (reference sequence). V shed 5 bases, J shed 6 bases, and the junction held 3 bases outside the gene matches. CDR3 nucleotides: TGTGCCAGCAGCGAAGGGACAGCTGAAGCTTTCTTT. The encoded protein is CASSEGTAEAFF.

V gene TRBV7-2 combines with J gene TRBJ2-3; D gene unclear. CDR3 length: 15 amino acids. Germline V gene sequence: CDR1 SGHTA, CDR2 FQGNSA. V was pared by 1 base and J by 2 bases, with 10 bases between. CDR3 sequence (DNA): TGTGCCAGCAGCTTAGTACGGTACCTCACAGATACGCAGTATTTT. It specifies CASSLVRYLTDTQYF.

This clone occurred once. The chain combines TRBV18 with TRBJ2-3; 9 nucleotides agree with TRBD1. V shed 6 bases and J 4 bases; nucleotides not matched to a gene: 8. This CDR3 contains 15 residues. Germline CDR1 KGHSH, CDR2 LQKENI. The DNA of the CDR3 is TGTGCCAGCTCGTCCCGACAGGGGGAGGCAGATACGCAGTATTTT. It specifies CASSSRQGEADTQYF.

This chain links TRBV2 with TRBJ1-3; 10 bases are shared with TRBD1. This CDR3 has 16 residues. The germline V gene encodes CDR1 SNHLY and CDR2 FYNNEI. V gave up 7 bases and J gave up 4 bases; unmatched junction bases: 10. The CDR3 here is CASTRPWDRGGNTIYF. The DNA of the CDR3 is TGTGCCAGCACCAGGCCTTGGGACAGGGGAGGAAACACCATATATTTT.

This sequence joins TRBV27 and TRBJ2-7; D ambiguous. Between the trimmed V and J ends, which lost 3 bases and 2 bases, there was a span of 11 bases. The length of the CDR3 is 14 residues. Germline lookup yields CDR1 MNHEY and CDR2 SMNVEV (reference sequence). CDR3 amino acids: CASSLGRKTYEQYF. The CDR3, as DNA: TGTGCCAGCAGTTTGGGCAGGAAGACCTACGAGCAGTACTTC.

Here the CDR3 reads CASSPQGHQPQHF. The CDR3 coding sequence is TGTGCCAGCAGTCCACAGGGGCATCAGCCCCAGCATTTT. This rearrangement joins TRBV6-5 to TRBJ1-5, with 7 positions matching TRBD1. V trimming: 5 bases; J trimming: 5 bases; junction bases outside the gene matches: 3. The CDR3 loop spans 13 amino acids. Per germline, CDR1 MNHEY and CDR2 SVGAGI.

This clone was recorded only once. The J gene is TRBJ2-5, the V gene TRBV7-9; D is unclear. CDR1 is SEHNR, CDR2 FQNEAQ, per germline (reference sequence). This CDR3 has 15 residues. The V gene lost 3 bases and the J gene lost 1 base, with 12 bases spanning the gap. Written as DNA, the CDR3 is TGTGCCAGCAGCTTTGGGCCCCAAGGCCAAGAGACCCAGTACTTC. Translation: CASSFGPQGQETQYF.

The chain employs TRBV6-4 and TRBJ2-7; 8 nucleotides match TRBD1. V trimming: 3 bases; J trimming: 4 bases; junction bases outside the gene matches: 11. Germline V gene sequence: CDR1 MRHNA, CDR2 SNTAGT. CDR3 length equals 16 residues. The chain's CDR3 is CASSEPPRGPGYEQYF. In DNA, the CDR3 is TGTGCCAGCAGTGAACCGCCCAGGGGGCCTGGGTACGAGCAGTACTTC.

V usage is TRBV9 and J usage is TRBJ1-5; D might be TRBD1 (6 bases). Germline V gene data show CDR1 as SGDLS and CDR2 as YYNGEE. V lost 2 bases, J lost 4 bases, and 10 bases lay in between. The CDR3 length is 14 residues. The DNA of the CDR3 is TGTGCCAGCAGCGTGACAGGCGGAAATCAGCCCCAGCATTTT. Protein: CASSVTGGNQPQHF.

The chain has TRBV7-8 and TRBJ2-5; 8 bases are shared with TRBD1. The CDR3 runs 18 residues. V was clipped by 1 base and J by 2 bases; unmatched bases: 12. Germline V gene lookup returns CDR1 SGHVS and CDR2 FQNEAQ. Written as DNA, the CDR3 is TGTGCCAGCAGCTTAGAAGTATGGCAGGGGGCGGGGCAAGAGACCCAGTACTTC. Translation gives CASSLEVWQGAGQETQYF.

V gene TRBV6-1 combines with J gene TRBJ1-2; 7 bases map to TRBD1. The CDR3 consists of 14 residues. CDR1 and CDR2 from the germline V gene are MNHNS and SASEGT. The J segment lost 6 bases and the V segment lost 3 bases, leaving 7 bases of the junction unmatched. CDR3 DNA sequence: TGTGCCAGCAGTGAGAACAGGGGATTGGATGGCTACACCTTC. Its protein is CASSENRGLDGYTF.

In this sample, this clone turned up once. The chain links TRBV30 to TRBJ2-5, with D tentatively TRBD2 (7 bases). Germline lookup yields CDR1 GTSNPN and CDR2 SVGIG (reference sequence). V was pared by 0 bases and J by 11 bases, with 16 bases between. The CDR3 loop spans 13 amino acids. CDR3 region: CAWSVRGGSGQYF. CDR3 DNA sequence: TGTGCCTGGAGTGTAAGGGGGGGGTCGGGGCAGTACTTC.

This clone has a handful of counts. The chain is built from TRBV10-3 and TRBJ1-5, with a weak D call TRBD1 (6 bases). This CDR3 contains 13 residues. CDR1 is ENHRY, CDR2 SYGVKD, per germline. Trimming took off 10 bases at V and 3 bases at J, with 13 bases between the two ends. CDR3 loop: CATKRQDNQPQHF. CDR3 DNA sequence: TGTGCCACAAAGAGACAGGACAATCAGCCCCAGCATTTT.

CDR3 in amino acids: CASTQGLEQYF. CDR3 DNA sequence: TGTGCCAGCACCCAGGGTCTCGAGCAGTACTTC. The chain combines TRBV6-5 with TRBJ2-7; a possible D gene is TRBD1 (5 bases). CDR1 is MNHEY, CDR2 SVGAGI, per germline. The CDR3 totals 11 residues. V lost 7 bases, J lost 6 bases, and 10 bases lay in between.

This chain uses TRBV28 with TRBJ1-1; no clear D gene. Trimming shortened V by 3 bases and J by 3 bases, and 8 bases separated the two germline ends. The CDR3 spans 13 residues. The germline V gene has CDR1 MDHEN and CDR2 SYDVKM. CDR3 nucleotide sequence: TGTGCCAGCAGTTTGATTCCAGACACTGAAGCTTTCTTT. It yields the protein CASSLIPDTEAFF. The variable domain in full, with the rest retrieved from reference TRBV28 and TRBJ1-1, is DVKVTQSSRYLVKRTGEKVFLECVQDMDHENMFWYRQDPGLGLRLIYFSYDVKMKEKGDIPEGYSVSREKKERFSLILESASTNQTSMYLCASSLIPDTEAFFGQGTRLTVV.

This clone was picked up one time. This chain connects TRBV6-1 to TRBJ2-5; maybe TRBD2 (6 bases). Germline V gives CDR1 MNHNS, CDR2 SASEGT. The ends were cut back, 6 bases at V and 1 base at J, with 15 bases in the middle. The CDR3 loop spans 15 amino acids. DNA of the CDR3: TGTGCCAGCAGCCAGAGGTGGGGAGGCCAAGAGACCCAGTACTTC. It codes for CASSQRWGGQETQYF.

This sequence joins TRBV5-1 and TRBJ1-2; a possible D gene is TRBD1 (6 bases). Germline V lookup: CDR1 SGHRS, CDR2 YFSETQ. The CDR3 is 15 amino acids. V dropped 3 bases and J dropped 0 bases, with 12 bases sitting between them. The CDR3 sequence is CASSSGQKANYGYTF. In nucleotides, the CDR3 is TGCGCCAGCAGCTCCGGACAGAAAGCTAACTATGGCTACACCTTC.

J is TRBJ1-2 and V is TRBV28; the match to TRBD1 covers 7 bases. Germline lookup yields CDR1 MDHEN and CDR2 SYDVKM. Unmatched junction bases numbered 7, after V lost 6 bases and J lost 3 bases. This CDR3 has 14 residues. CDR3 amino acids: CASRNRDSHYGYTF. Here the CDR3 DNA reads TGTGCCAGCAGGAACCGGGACAGCCACTATGGCTACACCTTC.

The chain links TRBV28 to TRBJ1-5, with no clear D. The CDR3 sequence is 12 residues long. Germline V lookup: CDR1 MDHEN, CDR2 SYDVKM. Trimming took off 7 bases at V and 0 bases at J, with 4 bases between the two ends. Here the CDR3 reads CASTGSNQPQHF. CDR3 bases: TGTGCCAGCACGGGTAGCAATCAGCCCCAGCATTTT. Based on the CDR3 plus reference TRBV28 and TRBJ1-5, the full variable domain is DVKVTQSSRYLVKRTGEKVFLECVQDMDHENMFWYRQDPGLGLRLIYFSYDVKMKEKGDIPEGYSVSREKKERFSLILESASTNQTSMYLCASTGSNQPQHFGDGTRLSIL.

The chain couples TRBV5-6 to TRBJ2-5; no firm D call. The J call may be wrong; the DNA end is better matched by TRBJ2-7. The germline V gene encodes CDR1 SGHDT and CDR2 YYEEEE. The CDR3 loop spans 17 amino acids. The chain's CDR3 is CASSLTSYYLPPNEQYF. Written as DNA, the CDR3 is TGTGCCAGCAGCTTGACGTCCTACTACTTACCTCCTAACGAGCAGTACTTC.

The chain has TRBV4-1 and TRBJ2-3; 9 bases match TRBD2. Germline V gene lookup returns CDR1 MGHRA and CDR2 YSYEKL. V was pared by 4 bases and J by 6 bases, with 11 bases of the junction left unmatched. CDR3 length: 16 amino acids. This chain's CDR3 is CASSPLLIAGDDTQYF. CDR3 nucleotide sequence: TGCGCCAGCAGCCCCCTCCTAATAGCGGGGGACGATACGCAGTATTTT.